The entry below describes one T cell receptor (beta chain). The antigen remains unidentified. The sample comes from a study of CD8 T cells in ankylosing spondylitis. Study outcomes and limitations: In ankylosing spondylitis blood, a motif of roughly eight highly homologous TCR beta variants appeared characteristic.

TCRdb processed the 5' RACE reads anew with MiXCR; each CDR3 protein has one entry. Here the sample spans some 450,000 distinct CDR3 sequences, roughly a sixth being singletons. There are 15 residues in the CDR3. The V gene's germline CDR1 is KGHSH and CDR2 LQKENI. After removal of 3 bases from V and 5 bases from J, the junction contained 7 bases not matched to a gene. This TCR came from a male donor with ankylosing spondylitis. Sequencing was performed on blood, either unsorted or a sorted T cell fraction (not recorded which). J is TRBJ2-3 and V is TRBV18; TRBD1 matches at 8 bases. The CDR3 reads CASSPLTGARDTQYF. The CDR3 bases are TGTGCCAGCTCACCCCTGACAGGGGCGAGAGATACGCAGTATTTT.